This TCR beta chain appears in the sequencing data of a study of blood T cell repertoires in COVID-19. Trimming removed 5 bases at V and 6 bases at J, with 9 bases between. The CDR3 sequence is 12 residues long. The germline CDR1 and CDR2 sequences are SGHRS and YFSETQ. Repertoires were generated with immunoSEQ multiplex PCR, while TCRdb's copy carries only in-frame clones and drops some. Among about 400,000 clones, over 75% were seen once, and the ten largest hold around 3%. This clonotype was obtained from a woman under 40 who had recovered from COVID-19. This chain uses TRBV5-1 with TRBJ2-1; perhaps TRBD2 as D (6 bases). Sequencing used PBMCs or T cells enriched from blood (not recorded which). The CDR3 DNA follows: TGCGCCAGCAGGGGGGGTTTCAATGAGCAGTTCTTC. Translating it yields CASRGGFNEQFF.